This T cell receptor (beta chain) is from a study of response to subunit inactivated influenza vaccine. Overall study results and limits: That few new T cells are recruited by each seasonal influenza vaccination was the authors' suggestion.

A single record per CDR3 protein comes from TCRdb applying MiXCR to the RT-PCR reads. Of hundreds of thousands of distinct CDR3 sequences in the sample, about 12% were seen once. CDR1 and CDR2 from the germline V gene are MNHEY and SVGEGT. This CDR3 has 11 amino acids. The V end lost 7 bases, the J end lost 7 bases, and 10 bases lay between the germline ends. As concerns this clonotype: The antigen is undetermined.

The chain recombines TRBV6-2 or TRBV6-3 with TRBJ1-1; D is uncertain. The sequencing here drew on PBMCs from blood, taken on the day of vaccination. This clonotype was sampled from a man aged 45-60 years who received an inactivated influenza vaccine. CDR3 sequence: CASIDRFEAFF. The DNA for the CDR3 is TGTGCCAGCATAGATCGATTTGAAGCTTTCTTT.